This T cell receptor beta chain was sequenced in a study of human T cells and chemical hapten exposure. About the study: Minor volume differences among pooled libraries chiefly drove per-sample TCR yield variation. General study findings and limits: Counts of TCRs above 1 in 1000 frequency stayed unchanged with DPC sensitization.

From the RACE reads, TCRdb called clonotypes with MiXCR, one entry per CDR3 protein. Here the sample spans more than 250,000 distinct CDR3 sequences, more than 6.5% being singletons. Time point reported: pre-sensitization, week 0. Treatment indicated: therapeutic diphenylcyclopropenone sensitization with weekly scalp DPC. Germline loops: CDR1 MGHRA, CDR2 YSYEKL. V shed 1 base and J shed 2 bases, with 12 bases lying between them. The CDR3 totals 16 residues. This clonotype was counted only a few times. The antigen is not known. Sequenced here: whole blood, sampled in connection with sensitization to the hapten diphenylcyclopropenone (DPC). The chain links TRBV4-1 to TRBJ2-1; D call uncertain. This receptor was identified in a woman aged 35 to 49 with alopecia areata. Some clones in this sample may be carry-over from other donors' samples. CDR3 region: CASSQGLLGPYNEQFF. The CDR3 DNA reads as TGCGCCAGCAGCCAAGGGCTCCTCGGCCCCTACAATGAGCAGTTCTTC.